Below, one TCR beta chain is given with its context. How the authors handled the data: Amplification from reference gene primers served as the basis for estimated nucleated cell counts. Profiled with immunoSEQ multiplex PCR; TCRdb holds only in-frame clones, not every one. Clone size and V and J calls were adopted from that table, with D and trimming inferred from the DNA. The sample contains about 200,000 clones, around nine tenths of which appear only once. This sample is part of a study of blood T cell repertoires in COVID-19. Germline CDR1 is LNHDA and CDR2 is SQIVND (reference sequence). The CDR3 spans 17 residues. J lost 5 bases, V lost 6 bases, and 17 bases had no gene match.

The sample taken for sequencing was peripheral blood. This TCR was recovered from a man aged 55 to 70 who had recovered from COVID-19. V usage is TRBV19 and J usage is TRBJ1-1; 8 positions match TRBD1. CDR3 DNA: TGTGCCAGTAGGGAACCCCCTTCAGGGGGCGACGCGACTGAAGCTTTCTTT. It yields the protein CASREPPSGGDATEAFF. The full variable domain, with the rest looked up from reference TRBV19 and TRBJ1-1, is DGGITQSPKYLFRKEGQNVTLSCEQNLNHDAMYWYRQDPGQGLRLIYYSQIVNDFQKGDIAEGYSVSREKKESFPLTVTSAQKNPTAFYLCASREPPSGGDATEAFFGQGTRLTVV.